What follows are 3 T cell receptor beta chains derived from one specimen sequenced in a study of T cells in Graves' hyperthyroidism and ophthalmopathy. Amplification yielded TCR beta CDR3 regions, with RNA transcripts as the source. When the TCR CDR3 underwent first-round RT-PCR, the HTBI primer set was used. TCRdb reanalysed the multiplex PCR reads using MiXCR and keeps one entry per CDR3 protein. Among approximately 360,000 distinct CDR3 sequences listed, 20% to 25% were seen once. Sequencing used blood. The receptors shown here come from a man aged 45-65 years with Graves' hyperthyroidism.

The V gene is TRBV2, the J gene TRBJ2-2; 8 nucleotides line up with TRBD2. The V segment lost 3 bases and the J segment 4 bases; nucleotides outside the gene matches: 10. The CDR3 is 17 residues long. From germline, CDR1 is SNHLY and CDR2 FYNNEI. In nucleotides, the CDR3 is TGTGCCAGCAGTGATGGGTGGCTAGCGGGTTTCACCGGGGAGCTGTTTTTT. Protein sequence: CASSDGWLAGFTGELFF.

This clonotype was seen more than once but under ten times. J is TRBJ2-3 and V is TRBV20-1; D is unclear. This CDR3 contains 13 residues. V lost 3 bases, J lost 2 bases, and 9 bases lay in between. The germline V gene encodes CDR1 DFQATT and CDR2 SNEGSKA (reference sequence). Here the CDR3 DNA reads TGCAGTGCTAGGGGGATCCCCACAGATACGCAGTATTTT. It yields the protein CSARGIPTDTQYF.

This chain connects TRBV19 to TRBJ2-7; 7 nucleotides agree with TRBD1. After removal of 9 bases from V and 3 bases from J, the junction contained 8 bases not matched to a gene. The CDR3 length is 13 residues. The germline V gene encodes CDR1 LNHDA and CDR2 SQIVND (reference sequence). The CDR3: CASQGQQSYEQYF. CDR3 sequence (DNA): TGTGCCAGCCAGGGACAGCAGAGCTACGAGCAGTACTTC.